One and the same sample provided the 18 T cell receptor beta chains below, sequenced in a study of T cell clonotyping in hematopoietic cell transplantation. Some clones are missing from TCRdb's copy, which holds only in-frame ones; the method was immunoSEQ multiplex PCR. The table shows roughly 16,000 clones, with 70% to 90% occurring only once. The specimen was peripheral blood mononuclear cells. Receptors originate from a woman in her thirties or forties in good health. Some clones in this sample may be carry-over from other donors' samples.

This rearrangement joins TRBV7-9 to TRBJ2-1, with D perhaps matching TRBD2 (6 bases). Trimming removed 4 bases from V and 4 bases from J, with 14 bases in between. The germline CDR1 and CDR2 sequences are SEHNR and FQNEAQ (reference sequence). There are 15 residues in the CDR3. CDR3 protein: CASSSRDSRYNEQFF. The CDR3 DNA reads TGTGCCAGCAGCTCCCGGGACTCTAGATACAATGAGCAGTTCTTC.

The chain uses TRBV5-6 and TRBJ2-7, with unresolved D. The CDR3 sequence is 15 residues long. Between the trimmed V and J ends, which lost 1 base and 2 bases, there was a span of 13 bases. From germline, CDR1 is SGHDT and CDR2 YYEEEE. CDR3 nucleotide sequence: TGTGCCAGCAGCTTGCAATACGGCGAAGCCTACGAGCAGTACTTC. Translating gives CASSLQYGEAYEQYF.

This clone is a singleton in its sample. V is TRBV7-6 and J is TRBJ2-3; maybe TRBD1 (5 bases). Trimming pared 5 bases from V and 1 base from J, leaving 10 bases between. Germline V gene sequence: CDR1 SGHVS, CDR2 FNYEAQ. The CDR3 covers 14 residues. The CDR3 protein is CASSRQSGTDTQYF. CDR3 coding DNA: TGTGCCAGCAGCAGACAGAGTGGCACAGATACGCAGTATTTT.

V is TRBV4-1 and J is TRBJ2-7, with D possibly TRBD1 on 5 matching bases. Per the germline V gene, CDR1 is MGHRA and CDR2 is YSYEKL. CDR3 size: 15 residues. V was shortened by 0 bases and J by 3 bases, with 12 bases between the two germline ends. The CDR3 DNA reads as TGCGCCAGCAGCCAAGAGGACACCCCCTTCTACGAGCAGTACTTC. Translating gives CASSQEDTPFYEQYF.

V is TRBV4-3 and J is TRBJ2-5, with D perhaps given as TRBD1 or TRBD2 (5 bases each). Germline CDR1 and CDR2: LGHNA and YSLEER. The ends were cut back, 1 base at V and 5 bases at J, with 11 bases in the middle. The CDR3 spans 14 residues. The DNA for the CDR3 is TGCGCCAGCAGCCAAGGCCGGGGCATGGAGACCCAGTACTTC. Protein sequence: CASSQGRGMETQYF.

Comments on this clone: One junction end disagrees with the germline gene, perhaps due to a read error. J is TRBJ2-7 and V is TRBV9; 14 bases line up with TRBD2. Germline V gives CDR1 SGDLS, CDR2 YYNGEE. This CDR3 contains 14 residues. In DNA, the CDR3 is TGTGCCAGCAGCCATTCCGGGACTAGCGGGAGCTCACACTTC. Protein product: CASSHSGTSGSSHF.

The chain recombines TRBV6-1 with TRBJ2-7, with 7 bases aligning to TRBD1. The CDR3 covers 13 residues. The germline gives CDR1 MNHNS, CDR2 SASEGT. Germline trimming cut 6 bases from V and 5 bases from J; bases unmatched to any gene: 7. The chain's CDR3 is CASSDREFHEQYF. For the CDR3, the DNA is TGTGCCAGCAGCGACAGGGAATTCCACGAGCAGTACTTC.

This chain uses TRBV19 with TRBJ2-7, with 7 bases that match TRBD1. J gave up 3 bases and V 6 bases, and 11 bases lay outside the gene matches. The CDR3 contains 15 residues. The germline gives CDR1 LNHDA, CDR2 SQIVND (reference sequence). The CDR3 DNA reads TGTGCCAGTAGCGCACAGACGACAGGGAACTACGAGCAGTACTTC. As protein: CASSAQTTGNYEQYF.

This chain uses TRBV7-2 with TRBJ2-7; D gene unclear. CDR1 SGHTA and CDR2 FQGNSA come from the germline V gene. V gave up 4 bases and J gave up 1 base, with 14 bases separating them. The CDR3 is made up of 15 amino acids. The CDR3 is CASSYDRSVSYEQYF. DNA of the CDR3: TGTGCCAGCAGCTATGATAGATCAGTATCCTACGAGCAGTACTTC. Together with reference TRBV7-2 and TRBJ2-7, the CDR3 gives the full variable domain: GAGVSQSPSNKVTEKGKDVELRCDPISGHTALYWYRQSLGQGLEFLIYFQGNSAPDKSGLPSDRFSAERTGGSVSTLTIQRTQQEDSAVYLCASSYDRSVSYEQYFGPGTRLTVT.

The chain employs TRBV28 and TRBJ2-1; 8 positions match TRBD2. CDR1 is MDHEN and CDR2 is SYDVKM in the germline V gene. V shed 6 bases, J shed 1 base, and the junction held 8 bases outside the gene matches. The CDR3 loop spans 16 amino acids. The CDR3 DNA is TGTGCCAGCAGACAAGGCTTAGCGGGGTCCTACAATGAGCAGTTCTTC. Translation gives CASRQGLAGSYNEQFF.

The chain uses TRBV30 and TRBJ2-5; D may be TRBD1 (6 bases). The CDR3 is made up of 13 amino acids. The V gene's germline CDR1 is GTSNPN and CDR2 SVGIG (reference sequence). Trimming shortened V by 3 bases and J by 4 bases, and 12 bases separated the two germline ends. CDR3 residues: CAWSQGRRETQYF. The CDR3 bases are TGTGCCTGGAGCCAGGGGCGAAGAGAGACCCAGTACTTC.

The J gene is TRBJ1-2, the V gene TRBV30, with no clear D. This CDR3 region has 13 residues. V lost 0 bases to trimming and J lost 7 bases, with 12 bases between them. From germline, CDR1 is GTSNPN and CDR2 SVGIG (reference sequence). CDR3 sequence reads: CAWSVPVGSGYTF. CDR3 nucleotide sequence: TGTGCCTGGAGTGTACCCGTAGGTTCTGGCTACACCTTC.

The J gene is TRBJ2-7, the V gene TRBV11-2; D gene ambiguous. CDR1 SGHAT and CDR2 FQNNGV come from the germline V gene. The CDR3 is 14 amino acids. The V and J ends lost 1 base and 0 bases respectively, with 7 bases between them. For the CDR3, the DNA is TGTGCCAGCAGCTTAGGCTACAGCTCCTACGAGCAGTACTTC. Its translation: CASSLGYSSYEQYF. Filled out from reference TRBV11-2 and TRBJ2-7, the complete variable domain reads EAGVAQSPRYKIIEKRQSVAFWCNPISGHATLYWYQQILGQGPKLLIQFQNNGVVDDSQLPKDRFSAERLKGVDSTLKIQPAKLEDSAVYLCASSLGYSSYEQYFGPGTRLTVT.

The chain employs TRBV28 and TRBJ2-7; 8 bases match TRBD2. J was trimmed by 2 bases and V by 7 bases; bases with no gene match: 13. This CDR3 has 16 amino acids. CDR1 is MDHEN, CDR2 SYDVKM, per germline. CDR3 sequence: CASTTSLAAVTYEQYF. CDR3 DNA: TGTGCCAGCACCACCTCACTAGCGGCCGTCACCTACGAGCAGTACTTC.

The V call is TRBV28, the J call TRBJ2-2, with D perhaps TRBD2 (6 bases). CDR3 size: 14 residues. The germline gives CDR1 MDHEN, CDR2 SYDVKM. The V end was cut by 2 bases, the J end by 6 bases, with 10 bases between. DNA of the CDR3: TGTGCCAGCAGTTTACGGATAGCGGCCGGGGAGCTGTTTTTT. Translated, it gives CASSLRIAAGELFF.

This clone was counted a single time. The CDR3 coding sequence is TGTGCTAGTGGACAGGGATTCTACGAGCAGTACTTC. It is translated as CASGQGFYEQYF. The chain combines TRBV12-5 with TRBJ2-7, with a weak D call TRBD1 (6 bases). V was shortened by 6 bases and J by 3 bases, with 9 bases between the two germline ends. This CDR3 spans 12 amino acids. Per germline, CDR1 LGHNT and CDR2 FRNRAP.

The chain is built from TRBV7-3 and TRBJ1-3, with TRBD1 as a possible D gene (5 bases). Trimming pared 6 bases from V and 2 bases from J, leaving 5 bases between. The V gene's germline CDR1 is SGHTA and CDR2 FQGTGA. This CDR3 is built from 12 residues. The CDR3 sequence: CASRGAGNTIYF. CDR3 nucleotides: TGTGCCAGCAGGGGGGCTGGAAACACCATATATTTT.

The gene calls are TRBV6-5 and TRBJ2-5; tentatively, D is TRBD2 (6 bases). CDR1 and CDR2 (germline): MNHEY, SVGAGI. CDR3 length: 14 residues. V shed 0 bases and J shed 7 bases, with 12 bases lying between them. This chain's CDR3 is CASSYSGGVVTQYF. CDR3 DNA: TGTGCCAGCAGTTACTCGGGGGGAGTAGTGACCCAGTACTTC.